These 28 T cell receptor beta chains came from one sample sequenced in a study of blood T cell repertoires in COVID-19. Repertoires were generated with immunoSEQ multiplex PCR, while TCRdb's copy carries only in-frame clones and drops some. The sample includes around 300,000 clones, approximately 88% of them seen just once. The specimen sequenced was peripheral blood. All receptors derive from a woman in her forties or fifties with active or convalescent COVID-19.

The CDR3 sequence is CSASWPLGRSGQGARAGTEAFF. CDR3 DNA: TGCAGTGCTAGTTGGCCCCTTGGGCGTTCTGGGCAGGGGGCGCGGGCTGGCACTGAAGCTTTCTTT. The chain couples TRBV20-1 to TRBJ1-1, with 8 bases aligning to TRBD1. This CDR3 spans 22 amino acids. Germline CDR1 and CDR2: DFQATT and SNEGSKA (reference sequence). With V trimmed by 3 bases and J by 4 bases, 31 bases remained unmatched.

The CDR3: CASSPFFSGRIISGELFF. The CDR3 DNA is TGTGCCAGCAGCCCTTTTTTTAGCGGGAGGATTATAAGTGGGGAGCTGTTTTTT. This sequence joins TRBV7-2 and TRBJ2-2; TRBD2 matches 10 bases. The CDR3 spans 18 residues. The germline V gene has CDR1 SGHTA and CDR2 FQGNSA. V dropped 5 bases and J dropped 8; count of bases not matched to a gene: 17.

The chain is built from TRBV27 and TRBJ1-1, with D possibly being TRBD1 (5 bases). CDR1 is MNHEY, CDR2 SMNVEV, per germline (reference sequence). This CDR3 is 17 amino acids long. V was clipped by 2 bases and J by 5 bases, with 21 bases between them. The CDR3 loop is CASSLILGGAGLTEAFF. The CDR3 DNA reads as TGTGCCAGCAGTTTAATCTTAGGTGGGGCCGGTTTAACTGAAGCTTTCTTT.

V gene TRBV28 combines with J gene TRBJ1-1; D is perhaps TRBD1 (6 bases). The ends were cut back, 3 bases at V and 8 bases at J, with 19 bases in the middle. The CDR3 covers 15 residues. In germline, CDR1 is MDHEN, CDR2 SYDVKM. CDR3 bases: TGTGCCAGCAGTTTCCCCCTCCTACAGGGCTCGGAAGCTTTCTTT. It is translated as CASSFPLLQGSEAFF.

This clone was recorded once. The rearrangement links TRBV18 to TRBJ1-2, with 7 bases identical to TRBD1. CDR1 is KGHSH, CDR2 LQKENI, per germline. This CDR3 spans 16 amino acids. Trimming took 6 bases from V and 1 from J; bases not matched to a gene: 11. CDR3 sequence (DNA): TGTGCCAGCTCGCCCGGGACAGTGGTTGTTAACTATGGCTACACCTTC. Translated: CASSPGTVVVNYGYTF.

The rearrangement uses TRBV5-1 and TRBJ1-1; a weak D match, TRBD1 (5 bases). The ends were cut back, 6 bases at V and 3 bases at J, with 18 bases in the middle. The CDR3 extends over 15 amino acids. Germline CDR1 reads SGHRS; CDR2 reads YFSETQ. CDR3 in DNA: TGCGCCAGCACCTCTTGGGGACGGGGGGACACTGAAGCTTTCTTT. This sequence encodes CASTSWGRGDTEAFF.

J is TRBJ1-2 and V is TRBV28; the match to TRBD1 covers 7 bases. This CDR3 has 14 amino acids. The germline CDR1 and CDR2 sequences are MDHEN and SYDVKM. Losses at the gene ends were 3 bases for V and 2 bases for J; bases not matched to a gene: 3. DNA for the CDR3: TGTGCCAGCAGTTTGGGGGACAGAAACTATGGCTACACCTTC. Its translation: CASSLGDRNYGYTF.

J is TRBJ2-3 and V is TRBV19; 8 bases match TRBD1. This CDR3 spans 13 amino acids. V gave up 6 bases and J gave up 4 bases; unmatched junction bases: 3. Per germline, CDR1 LNHDA and CDR2 SQIVND (reference sequence). DNA for the CDR3: TGTGCCAGTAGCCGGACAGGGTCAGATACGCAGTATTTT. Its translation is CASSRTGSDTQYF.

This clone has a single count. This chain links TRBV2 with TRBJ2-3, with D maybe TRBD2 (5 bases). Trimming removed 4 bases from V and 0 bases from J, with 8 bases in between. The CDR3 sequence is 14 residues long. Germline CDR1 and CDR2: SNHLY and FYNNEI. The CDR3 loop is CASSVGLSTDTQYF. CDR3 nucleotides: TGTGCCAGCAGTGTTGGACTCAGCACAGATACGCAGTATTTT.

The V gene is TRBV6-4, the J gene TRBJ1-1, with D maybe TRBD1 (5 bases). V was trimmed by 0 bases and J by 1 base, leaving 9 bases between them. Germline CDR1 MRHNA, CDR2 SNTAGT. This CDR3 contains 15 residues. DNA for the CDR3: TGTGCCAGCAGTGACTCGGGACTGCCGAACACTGAAGCTTTCTTT. The encoded protein is CASSDSGLPNTEAFF.

The rearrangement joins TRBV30 to TRBJ1-1; D is ambiguous. The germline gives CDR1 GTSNPN, CDR2 SVGIG (reference sequence). V dropped 0 bases and J dropped 1 base, with 6 bases sitting between them. The CDR3 runs 13 residues. The CDR3 DNA follows: TGTGCCTGGAGTGTGGGCAGGAACACTGAAGCTTTCTTT. Amino acid sequence: CAWSVGRNTEAFF.

V gene TRBV19 combines with J gene TRBJ1-5; D unresolved. The CDR3 consists of 13 residues. Germline V CDR1 and CDR2: LNHDA, SQIVND (reference sequence). Between the trimmed V and J ends, which lost 3 bases and 7 bases, there was a span of 10 bases. CDR3 DNA: TGTGCCAGTAGTATCACGGGGAGCCAGCCCCAGCATTTT. Its protein is CASSITGSQPQHF.

This chain joins TRBV19 and TRBJ2-7; D gene unclear. The V end lost 5 bases, the J end lost 3 bases, and 8 bases lay between the germline ends. In germline, CDR1 is LNHDA, CDR2 SQIVND (reference sequence). This CDR3 spans 12 amino acids. In DNA, the CDR3 is TGTGCCAGTAGTCATCAGAACTACGAGCAGTACTTC. Translation: CASSHQNYEQYF.

CDR3 in DNA: TGTGCCAGCAGCCCCACCCTGACAGATAGCAATCAGCCCCAGCATTTT. Residues: CASSPTLTDSNQPQHF. This chain links TRBV27 with TRBJ1-5; D is perhaps TRBD1 (5 bases). The germline V and J ends were trimmed by 6 bases and 0 bases, with 15 bases remaining between them. CDR3 length equals 16 residues. CDR1 and CDR2 (germline): MNHEY, SMNVEV (reference sequence).

V usage is TRBV2 and J usage is TRBJ2-1; 9 bases align to TRBD2. In germline, CDR1 is SNHLY, CDR2 FYNNEI. V shed 6 bases, J shed 2 bases, and the junction held 5 bases outside the gene matches. The CDR3 covers 15 residues. The CDR3 DNA follows: TGTGCCAGCAGCCGCATAGCGGGAGCCTACAATGAGCAGTTCTTC. It is translated as CASSRIAGAYNEQFF.

The chain uses TRBV27 and TRBJ1-1, with 9 bases matching TRBD1. CDR1 and CDR2 from the germline V gene are MNHEY and SMNVEV (reference sequence). The CDR3 runs to 14 residues. V trimming: 5 bases; J trimming: 11 bases; junction bases outside the gene matches: 12. The DNA of the CDR3 is TGTGCCAGCAGTCCGACAGGGGGGAGGTCCAAGGCTTTCTTT. Its protein is CASSPTGGRSKAFF.

This chain connects TRBV5-8 to TRBJ2-7; 15 bases agree with TRBD2. In germline, CDR1 is SGHTS, CDR2 YDEGEE. The CDR3 runs to 18 residues. The V segment lost 4 bases and the J segment 1 base; nucleotides outside the gene matches: 9. The CDR3 loop is CASSPPPGLAGGSYEQYF. CDR3 nucleotides: TGTGCCAGCAGCCCTCCCCCGGGACTAGCGGGGGGATCCTACGAGCAGTACTTC.

The chain uses TRBV7-2 and TRBJ2-7, with 10 bases that match TRBD1. Germline V gene lookup returns CDR1 SGHTA and CDR2 FQGNSA. The J segment lost 1 base and the V segment lost 4 bases, leaving 4 bases of the junction unmatched. The CDR3 spans 15 residues. DNA of the CDR3: TGTGCCAGCAGCTCGCCGGACAGGGGGTCCTACGAGCAGTACTTC. Amino acids: CASSSPDRGSYEQYF.

J is TRBJ1-2 and V is TRBV5-1; 8 bases agree with TRBD1. V lost 4 bases and J lost 3; bases outside the gene matches: 2. This CDR3 has 13 residues. In germline, CDR1 is SGHRS, CDR2 YFSETQ. The chain's CDR3 is CASSPGQDYGYTF. The DNA for the CDR3 is TGCGCCAGCAGCCCGGGACAGGACTATGGCTACACCTTC.

V gene TRBV6-6 combines with J gene TRBJ1-2, with 8 nucleotides matching TRBD1. The junction had 8 bases not matched to a gene; V was cut back by 2 bases and J by 6 bases. The CDR3 has 15 amino acids. CDR1 is MNHNY and CDR2 is SVGAGI in the germline V gene (reference sequence). The chain's CDR3 is CASSYEWQGANGYTF. The CDR3 DNA is TGTGCCAGCAGTTACGAGTGGCAGGGGGCCAATGGCTACACCTTC.

The chain recombines TRBV7-9 with TRBJ2-7, with 12 bases fitting TRBD1. Trimming cost V 2 bases and J 7 bases; bases outside gene matches: 9. This CDR3 has 16 amino acids. Germline lookup yields CDR1 SEHNR and CDR2 FQNEAQ (reference sequence). The CDR3 coding sequence is TGTGCCAGCAGCTTATCCGGGACAGGGGGCGTTGGGGAGCAGTACTTC. Its translation: CASSLSGTGGVGEQYF.

This clone occurred once. This chain links TRBV25-1 with TRBJ2-7, with 11 bases lining up with TRBD1. The ends lost 6 bases at V and 5 bases at J; junction bases unmatched: 6. This CDR3 comprises 14 residues. CDR1 and CDR2 (germline): MGHDK, SYGVNS. CDR3 in DNA: TGTGCCAGCAGCGCGGGACAGGGGGACCACGAGCAGTACTTC. Amino acids: CASSAGQGDHEQYF.

This clone has a single count. This sequence joins TRBV9 and TRBJ1-3; tentatively, D is TRBD1 (5 bases). V lost 3 bases and J 0 bases, leaving 10 bases between the germline ends. Germline values: CDR1 SGDLS, CDR2 YYNGEE. This CDR3 is built from 15 residues. Here the CDR3 reads CASSAGGDSGNTIYF. The CDR3 nucleotides are TGTGCCAGCAGCGCTGGGGGGGACTCTGGAAACACCATATATTTT.

The rearrangement joins TRBV24-1 to TRBJ2-2, with no clear D. The germline V and J ends were trimmed by 4 bases and 6 bases, with 5 bases remaining between them. CDR1 and CDR2 (germline): KGHDR, SFDVKD. This CDR3 spans 12 amino acids. The CDR3 sequence is CATSESAGELFF. The CDR3 bases are TGTGCCACCAGTGAGTCGGCCGGGGAGCTGTTTTTT.

The chain has TRBV6-1 and TRBJ1-1; 10 bases agree with TRBD1. Germline loops: CDR1 MNHNS, CDR2 SASEGT. V trimming: 4 bases; J trimming: 4 bases; junction bases outside the gene matches: 9. The CDR3 consists of 16 residues. CDR3 in DNA: TGTGCCAGCAGTGCCGGGACAGGGGTTTTGTTCACTGAAGCTTTCTTT. Its translation is CASSAGTGVLFTEAFF.

V is TRBV18 and J is TRBJ2-7, with D possibly TRBD2 on 7 matching bases. This CDR3 is 14 amino acids long. Germline CDR1 reads KGHSH; CDR2 reads LQKENI. The germline V and J ends were trimmed by 4 bases and 5 bases, with 15 bases remaining between them. For the CDR3, the DNA is TGTGCCAGCTCACACCAAGGGGGGGAGGACGAGCAGTACTTC. Translation: CASSHQGGEDEQYF.

V and J are TRBV4-2 and TRBJ1-5, with D tentatively TRBD1 (6 bases). V lost 4 bases to trimming and J lost 1 base, with 11 bases between them. The CDR3 is 15 amino acids. The germline CDR1 and CDR2 sequences are LGHNA and YNFKEQ. In DNA form, the CDR3 reads TGTGCCAGCAGCCCAGGACAGCCAAGCAATCAGCCCCAGCATTTT. Its protein is CASSPGQPSNQPQHF.

This chain connects TRBV13 to TRBJ1-6, with a weak D call TRBD1 (6 bases). The germline gives CDR1 PRHDT, CDR2 FYEKMQ (reference sequence). With 5 bases removed from V and 7 bases from J, the gap between germline ends came to 9 bases. The CDR3 is 13 residues long. The CDR3 DNA reads TGTGCCAGCAGCACAACAGGGAATTCACCCCTCCACTTT. Residues: CASSTTGNSPLHF.